This TCR beta chain was documented in a study of cytomegalovirus exposure and HLA in healthy donors. PCR involved 60 Vbeta and 13 Jbeta primers. Measured with immunoSEQ multiplex PCR; TCRdb has only the in-frame clones, and not every one. The sample contains roughly 140,000 clones, approximately 80% of which appear only once. Germline V lookup: CDR1 SGHNT, CDR2 YYREEE (reference sequence). V lost 0 bases and J 3 bases, leaving 7 bases between the germline ends. This CDR3 is 14 amino acids long. Findings and caveats of the study: A later analysis associated about 18,000 TCR beta sequences with HLA alleles at a 0.05 false discovery rate. One variant, a missense change in DCLRE1C, was linked in a later analysis to TCR beta V- and J-gene trimming. The study assumed roughly uniform donor sequencing depth for presence/absence analyses.

As concerns this clone: Its antigen is not known.

Sequenced material: PBMCs. The clonotype originates from a man younger than 40 in good health and CMV-seropositive. This rearrangement joins TRBV5-4 to TRBJ1-5; TRBD1 is a possible D gene (5 bases). The CDR3 loop is CASSLGGTNQPQHF. CDR3 bases: TGTGCCAGCAGCTTGGGGGGCACCAATCAGCCCCAGCATTTT. Filled out from reference TRBV5-4 and TRBJ1-5, the complete variable domain reads ETGVTQSPTHLIKTRGQQVTLRCSSQSGHNTVSWYQQALGQGPQFIFQYYREEENGRGNFPPRFSGLQFPNYSSELNVNALELDDSALYLCASSLGGTNQPQHFGDGTRLSIL.